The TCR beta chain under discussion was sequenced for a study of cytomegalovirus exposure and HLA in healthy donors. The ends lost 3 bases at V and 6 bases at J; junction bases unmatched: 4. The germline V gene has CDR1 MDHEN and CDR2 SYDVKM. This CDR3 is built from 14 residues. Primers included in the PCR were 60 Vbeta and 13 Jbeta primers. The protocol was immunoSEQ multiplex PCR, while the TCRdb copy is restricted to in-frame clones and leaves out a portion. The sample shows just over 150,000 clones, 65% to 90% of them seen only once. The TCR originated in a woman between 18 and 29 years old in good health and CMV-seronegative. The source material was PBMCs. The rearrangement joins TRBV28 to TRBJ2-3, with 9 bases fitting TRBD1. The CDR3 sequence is CASSFGTGGDTQYF. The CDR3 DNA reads TGTGCCAGCAGTTTCGGAACAGGGGGCGATACGCAGTATTTT.